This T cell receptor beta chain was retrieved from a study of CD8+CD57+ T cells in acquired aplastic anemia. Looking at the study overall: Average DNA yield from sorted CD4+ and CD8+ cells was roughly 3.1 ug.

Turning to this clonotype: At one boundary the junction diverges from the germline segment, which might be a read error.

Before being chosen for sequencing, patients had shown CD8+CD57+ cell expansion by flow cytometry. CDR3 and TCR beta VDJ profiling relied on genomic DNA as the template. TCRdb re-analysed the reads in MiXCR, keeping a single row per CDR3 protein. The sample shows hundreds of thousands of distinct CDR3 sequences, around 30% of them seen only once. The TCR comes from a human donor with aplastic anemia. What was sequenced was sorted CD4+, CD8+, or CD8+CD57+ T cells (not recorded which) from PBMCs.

CDR3 in amino acids: CARSPGLAGSTDTQYF. The CDR3 DNA follows: TGTGCCCGCAGCCCAGGACTAGCGGGAAGCACAGATACGCAGTATTTT. The rearrangement joins TRBV9 to TRBJ2-3, with 12 bases matching TRBD2. The germline V gene encodes CDR1 SGDLS and CDR2 YYNGEE. There are 16 residues in the CDR3.